These T cell receptor beta chains were read from a single sample in a study of blood T cell repertoires in COVID-19. Assay: immunoSEQ multiplex PCR; the TCRdb copy retains only in-frame clones and omits some. The repertoire consists of under 150,000 clones, with over 85% occurring once and the leading ten covering 3.7%. Sequenced: peripheral blood. Receptor source: a man aged 45-65 years with active COVID-19. The CDR3 runs from the conserved cysteine through the conserved F or W. The D gene is left open where the match is weak. Some rows mark clone size as missing; the rest say once, few, many or name a class of expanded clone.

>TRBV6-5|.|.|TRBJ1-6
TGTGCCAGCAGTTACTCGATTGCTGTGCGTAATTCACCCCTCCACTTT
CASSYSIAVRNSPLHF
>TRBV5-5|.|.|TRBJ2-1
TGTGCCAGCAGCCCGCGGGCAAATGACTACAATGAGCAGTTCTTC
CASSPRANDYNEQFF
>TRBV5-6|.|.|TRBJ1-6
TGTGCCAGCAGCTTTCAGGGAATCGGATCACCCCTCCACTTT
CASSFQGIGSPLHF
>TRBV19|TRBD1|few|TRBJ1-6
TGTGCCAGTAGTACGCTCGGGGGACAGAAGAATTCACCCCTCCACTTT
CASSTLGGQKNSPLHF
>TRBV2|.|few|TRBJ1-2
TGTGCCAGCAGGCGGGAGGAAAGCTATGGCTACACCTTC
CASRREESYGYTF
>TRBV7-2|.|.|TRBJ1-2
TGTGCCAGCAGCCGTCAGAATAACTATGGCTACACCTTC
CASSRQNNYGYTF
>TRBV10-2|.|.|TRBJ1-1
TGCGCCAGCAGTGAGTCTAGGGGGACTGAAGCTTTCTTT
CASSESRGTEAFF
>TRBV24-1|TRBD2|.|TRBJ2-2
TGTGCCACCAGTGACCCTGGACTAGCGGGAGGGCCCAGCACCGGGGAGCTGTTTTTT
CATSDPGLAGGPSTGELFF
>TRBV6-5|.|.|TRBJ2-2
TGTGCCAGCAGGGCTCAGAACACCGGGGAGCTGTTTTTT
CASRAQNTGELFF
>TRBV5-1|TRBD1|.|TRBJ2-7
TGCGCCAGCAGTTTGACTTCCGGGACAGGGAACTGGGAGCAGTACTTC
CASSLTSGTGNWEQYF
>TRBV7-9|TRBD1|.|TRBJ1-2
TGTGCCAGCAGCTTAGCTCGTGACAGGGGAAGGAACTATGGCTACACCTTC
CASSLARDRGRNYGYTF
>TRBV6-6|.|.|TRBJ1-3
TGTGCCAGCAGCCCCTTGGGAGGAACTGGAAACACCATATATTTT
CASSPLGGTGNTIYF
>TRBV11-2|TRBD1|.|TRBJ2-7
TGTGCCAGCAGCTTAGAAGGACAGGCCTACGAGCAGTACTTC
CASSLEGQAYEQYF
>TRBV7-8|.|.|TRBJ2-3
TGTGCCAGCAGCCAGAGCCGGTCGTTCACCGATACGCAGTATTTT
CASSQSRSFTDTQYF
>TRBV27|.|.|TRBJ2-7
TGTGCCAGCAGTTTAGCGGGGCCCGTTGGCGAGCAGTACTTC
CASSLAGPVGEQYF
>TRBV5-1|TRBD1|.|TRBJ2-7
TGCGCCAGCAGCTCAGACAGGGTGGGCGAGCAGTACTTC
CASSSDRVGEQYF
>TRBV24-1|.|.|TRBJ2-7
TGTGCCACCAGTGATTCCCTGACTACAGTTCTCTACGAGCAGTACTTC
CATSDSLTTVLYEQYF
>TRBV28|TRBD2|few|TRBJ2-1
TGTGCCAGCAGTTGGCTAGCGGGAACACGCAAGAGGAATGAGCAGTTCTTC
CASSWLAGTRKRNEQFF
>TRBV6-1|.|.|TRBJ1-6
TGTGCCAGCAGTGAAGGTTGGAGCCTCTATAATTCACCCCTCCACTTT
CASSEGWSLYNSPLHF
>TRBV12-3/TRBV12-4|.|.|TRBJ1-2
TGTGCCAGCAGTTCCCAGGGTTATGGCTACACCTTC
CASSSQGYGYTF